This is a list of T cell receptor beta chains from one sample in a study of cytomegalovirus exposure and HLA in healthy donors. The table came from immunoSEQ multiplex PCR; TCRdb's copy has only in-frame clones and leaves some out. The repertoire holds around 400,000 clones, with more than 80% as singletons. Sequencing was done on a sample of PBMCs. These receptors were collected from a woman younger than 30 in good health and CMV-seronegative. CDR3s include the opening cysteine and the closing phenylalanine or tryptophan.

v_call,cdr3_aa
TRBV4-2,CASSQDTDYTGELFF
TRBV28,CASRPSAREPQHF
TRBV5-1,CASSFGTGREKLFF
TRBV29-1,CSVDGLLAGGVNEQFF
TRBV6-5,CASSYETGGKVQYF
TRBV5-1,CASSLAGANYGYTF
TRBV7-9,CASSGRMRAYGTDTQYF
TRBV27,CASSWTDPSYEQYF
TRBV5-1,CASSGGQGREKLFF
TRBV5-1,CASSTYRGTQYF
TRBV5-1,CASSFGQKSYEQYF
TRBV9,CASSVSLVSDTGELFF
TRBV7-2,CASSPLGLAGEAGEQYF
TRBV27,CASSLASGGSQTQYF
TRBV27,CASSLSMTGYEQYF
TRBV29-1,CSVVGQRQETQYF
TRBV28,CASGGATYEKLFF
TRBV7-9,CASSLATGLSGNTIYF
TRBV5-1,CASSSSAGGWNEQFF
TRBV28,CASSFPGLNTEAFF
TRBV7-9,CASSSPGTGELNEQFF
TRBV2,CASIPGQGGNQPQHF
TRBV27,CASSPGLADTDTQYF
TRBV6-4,CASKATGTGGKQYF
TRBV4-1,CASSLAGYSTDTQYF
TRBV5-8,CASSLRGAHSYGYTF
TRBV7-6,CASSFRGGLAAYNEQFF
TRBV6-1,CASSDMGQGKQYF
TRBV5-1,CASSLDGGPYNEQFF
TRBV25-1,CASSDPSGSTDTQYF
TRBV10-1,CASSEPKQGGTGELFF
TRBV27,CASSPMAGGYGYTF
TRBV28,CASSLSGGRRQPQHF
TRBV9,CASSVVAAGGAKILRSGNTIYF
TRBV9,CASSVVDRETGANVLTF
TRBV5-1,CASSLAFSAAYLQETQYF
TRBV7-9,CASSSDRYSNQPQHF
TRBV4-2,CASSQGSGTGGVGYGYTF
TRBV6-5,CASSSGGSGANVLTF
TRBV5-1,CASSPREGGNEKLFF
TRBV30,CAWKSDILTGLGYGYTF
TRBV29-1,CSVGRMMNTEAFF
TRBV5-4,CASSLATRNEQFF
TRBV15,CATSRDRRRGLPSYNEQFF
TRBV10-3,CAISEAGTGNQPQHF
TRBV10-1,CASSDLSYNEQFF
TRBV7-6,CASTPAPGTNNDNEQFF
TRBV2,CASSVQGAETQYF
TRBV30,CAWSVVQGDTEAFF
TRBV5-1,CASSLGQGASYEQYF
TRBV7-9,CASSSRGHSGGYTF
TRBV15,CATRVTSGGGELFF